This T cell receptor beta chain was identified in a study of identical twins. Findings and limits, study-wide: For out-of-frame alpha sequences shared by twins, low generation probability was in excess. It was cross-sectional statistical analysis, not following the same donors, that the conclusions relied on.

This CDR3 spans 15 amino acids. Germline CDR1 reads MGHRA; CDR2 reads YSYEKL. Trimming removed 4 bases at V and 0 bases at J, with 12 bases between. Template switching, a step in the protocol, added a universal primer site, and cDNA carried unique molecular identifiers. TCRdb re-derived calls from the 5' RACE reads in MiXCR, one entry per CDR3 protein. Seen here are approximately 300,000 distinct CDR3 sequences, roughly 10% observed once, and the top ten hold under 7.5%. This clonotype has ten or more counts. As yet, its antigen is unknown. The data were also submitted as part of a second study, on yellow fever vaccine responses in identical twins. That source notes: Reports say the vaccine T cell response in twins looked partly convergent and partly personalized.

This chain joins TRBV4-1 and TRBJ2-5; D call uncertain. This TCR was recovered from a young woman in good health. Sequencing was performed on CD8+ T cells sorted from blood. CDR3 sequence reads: CASSLGHVNQETQYF. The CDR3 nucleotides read TGCGCCAGCAGCCTTGGTCACGTAAACCAAGAGACCCAGTACTTC.